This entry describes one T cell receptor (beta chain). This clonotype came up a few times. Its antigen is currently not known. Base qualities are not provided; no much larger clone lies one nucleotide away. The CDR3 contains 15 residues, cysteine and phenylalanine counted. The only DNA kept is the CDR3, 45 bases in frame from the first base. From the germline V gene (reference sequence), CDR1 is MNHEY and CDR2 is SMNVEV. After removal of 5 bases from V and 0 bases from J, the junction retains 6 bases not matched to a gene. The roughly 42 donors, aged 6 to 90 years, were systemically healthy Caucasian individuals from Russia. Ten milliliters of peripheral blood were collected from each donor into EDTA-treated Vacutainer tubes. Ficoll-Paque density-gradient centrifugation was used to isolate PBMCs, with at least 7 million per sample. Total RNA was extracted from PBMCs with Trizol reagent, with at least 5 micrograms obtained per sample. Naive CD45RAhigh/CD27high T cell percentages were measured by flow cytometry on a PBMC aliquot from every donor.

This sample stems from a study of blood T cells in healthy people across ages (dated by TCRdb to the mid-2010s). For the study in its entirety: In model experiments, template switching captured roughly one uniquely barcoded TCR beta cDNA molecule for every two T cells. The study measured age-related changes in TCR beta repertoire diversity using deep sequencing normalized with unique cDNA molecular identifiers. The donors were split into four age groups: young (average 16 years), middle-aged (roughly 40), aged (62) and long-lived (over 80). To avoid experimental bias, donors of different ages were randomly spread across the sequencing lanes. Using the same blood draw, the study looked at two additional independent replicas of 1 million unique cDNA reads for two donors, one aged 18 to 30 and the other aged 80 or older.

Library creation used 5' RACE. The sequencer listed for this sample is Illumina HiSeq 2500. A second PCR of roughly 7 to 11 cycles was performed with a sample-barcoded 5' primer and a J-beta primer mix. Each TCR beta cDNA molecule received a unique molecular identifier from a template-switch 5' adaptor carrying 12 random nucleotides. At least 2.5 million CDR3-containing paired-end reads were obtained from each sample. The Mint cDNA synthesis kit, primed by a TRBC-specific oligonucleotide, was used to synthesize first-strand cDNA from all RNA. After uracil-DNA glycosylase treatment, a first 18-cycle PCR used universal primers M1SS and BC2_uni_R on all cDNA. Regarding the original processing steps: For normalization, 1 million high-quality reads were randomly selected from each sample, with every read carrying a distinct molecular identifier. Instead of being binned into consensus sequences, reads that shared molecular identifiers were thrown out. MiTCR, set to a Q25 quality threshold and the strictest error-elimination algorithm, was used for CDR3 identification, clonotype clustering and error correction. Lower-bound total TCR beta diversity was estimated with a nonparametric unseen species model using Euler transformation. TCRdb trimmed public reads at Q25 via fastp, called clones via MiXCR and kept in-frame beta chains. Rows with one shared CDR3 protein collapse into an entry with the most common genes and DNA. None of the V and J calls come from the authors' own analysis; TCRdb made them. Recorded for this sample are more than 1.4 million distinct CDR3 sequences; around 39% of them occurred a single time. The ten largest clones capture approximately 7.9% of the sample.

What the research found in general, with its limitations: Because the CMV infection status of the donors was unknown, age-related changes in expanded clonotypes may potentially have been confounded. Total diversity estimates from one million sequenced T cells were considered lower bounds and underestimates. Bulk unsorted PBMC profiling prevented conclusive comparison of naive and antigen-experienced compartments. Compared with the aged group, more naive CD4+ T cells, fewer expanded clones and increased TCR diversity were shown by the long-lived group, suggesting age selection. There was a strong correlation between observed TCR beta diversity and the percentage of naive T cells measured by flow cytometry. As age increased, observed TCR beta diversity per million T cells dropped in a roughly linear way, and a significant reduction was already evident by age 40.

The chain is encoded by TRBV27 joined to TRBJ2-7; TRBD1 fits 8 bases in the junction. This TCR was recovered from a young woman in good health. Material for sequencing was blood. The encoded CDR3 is CASSTRDRSSYEQYF. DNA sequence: TGTGCCAGCAGTACTAGGGACAGGAGCTCCTACGAGCAGTACTTC.